This T cell receptor (beta chain) was recovered during a study of breast tumors, draining lymph nodes, adjacent tissues. TCRdb re-called the multiplex PCR reads with MiXCR, one entry per CDR3 protein. This table has 200,000 or so distinct CDR3 sequences, 25% to 40% appearing once. This CDR3 spans 17 amino acids. V gave up 3 bases and J gave up 5 bases, with 20 bases separating them. Germline V CDR1 and CDR2: LNHNV, YYDKDF (reference sequence). Regarding the study as a whole: The lymph node origin of tumor T cells was framed as consistent with a hypothesis, not demonstrated. Data fit most tumor T cells coming from lymph node, expanding in tumor. Tumor and nontumor repertoires were significantly more similar in luminal-like than in basal-like breast cancer. Tumor TCR diversity was below lymph nodes but above nontumor tissue.

This clonotype was recorded once. Its specificity is not known. The lymph nodes were axillary draining lymph nodes from breast cancer patients. The chain has TRBV15 and TRBJ2-1, with D perhaps assigned TRBD1 or TRBD2 (6 bases each). The receptor comes from a female donor with breast cancer. Some clones in this sample may be carry-over from other donors' samples. The sample comprised axillary lymph node tissue. Here the CDR3 DNA reads TGTGCCACCAGCAGGGGAACAGGGCCTAGCGACCACAATGAGCAGTTCTTC. This encodes CATSRGTGPSDHNEQFF.